This record covers a single T cell receptor beta chain. Losses at the gene ends were 4 bases for V and 0 bases for J; bases not matched to a gene: 5. CDR3 length: 16 residues. Germline V gene sequence: CDR1 MNHEY, CDR2 SMNVEV (reference sequence). This entry is derived from a study of blood T cell repertoires in COVID-19. Study context: Both acute and convalescent COVID-19 samples were obtained from the United States, Italy and Spain. Sample material is recorded as cDNA or gDNA derived from T cells, B-cell-depleted T cells, or PBMCs.

In the study's own analysis: Amplifying reference gene primers gave estimates of nucleated cell counts. TCRdb keeps only in-frame clones here, not all; method: immunoSEQ multiplex PCR. The DNA was the basis for D and trimming; V, J and clone size are from that table. This table has 180,000 or so clones, approximately 84% appearing once. Sequencing was done on a sample of peripheral blood. V and J are TRBV27 and TRBJ2-2, with 7 bases aligning to TRBD1. This TCR came from a human donor with acute or convalescent COVID-19. The donor label of this sample is uncertain. CDR3 sequence reads: CASSSAGTANTGELFF. The CDR3 DNA reads as TGTGCCAGCAGTTCCGCCGGGACAGCGAACACCGGGGAGCTGTTTTTT.